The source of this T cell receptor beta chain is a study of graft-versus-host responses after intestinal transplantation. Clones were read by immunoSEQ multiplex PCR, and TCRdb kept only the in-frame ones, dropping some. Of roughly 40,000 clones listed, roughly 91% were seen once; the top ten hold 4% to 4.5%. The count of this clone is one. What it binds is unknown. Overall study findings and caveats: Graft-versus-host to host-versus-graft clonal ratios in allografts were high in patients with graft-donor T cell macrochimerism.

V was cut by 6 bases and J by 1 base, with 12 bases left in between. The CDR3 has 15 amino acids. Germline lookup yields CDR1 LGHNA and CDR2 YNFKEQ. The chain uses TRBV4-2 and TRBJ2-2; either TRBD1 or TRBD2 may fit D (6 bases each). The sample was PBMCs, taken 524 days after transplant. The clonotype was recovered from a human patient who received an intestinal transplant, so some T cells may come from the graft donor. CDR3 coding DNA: TGTGCCAGCAGTTACGGGGGCCTGAACACCGGGGAGCTGTTTTTT. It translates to CASSYGGLNTGELFF.